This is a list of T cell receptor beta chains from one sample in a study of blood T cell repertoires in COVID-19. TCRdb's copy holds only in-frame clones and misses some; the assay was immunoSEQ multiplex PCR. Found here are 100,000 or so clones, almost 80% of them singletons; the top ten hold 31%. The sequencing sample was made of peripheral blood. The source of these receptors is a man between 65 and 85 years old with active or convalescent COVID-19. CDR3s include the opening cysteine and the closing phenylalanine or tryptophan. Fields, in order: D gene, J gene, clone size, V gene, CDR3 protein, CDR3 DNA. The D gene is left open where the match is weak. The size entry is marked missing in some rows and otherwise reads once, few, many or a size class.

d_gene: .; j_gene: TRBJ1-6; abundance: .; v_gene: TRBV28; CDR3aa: CASSLSSGVNSPLHF; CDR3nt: TGTGCCAGCAGTTTATCGTCGGGGGTCAATTCACCCCTCCACTTT
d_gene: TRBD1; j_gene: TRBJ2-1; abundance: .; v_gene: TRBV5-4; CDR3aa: CASSLAPSRQGEGTQFF; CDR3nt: TGTGCCAGCAGCTTGGCCCCCTCCCGACAGGGCGAGGGGACGCAGTTCTTC
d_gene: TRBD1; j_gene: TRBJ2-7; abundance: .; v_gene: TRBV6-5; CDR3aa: CASSYAGTGPYEQYF; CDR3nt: TGTGCCAGCAGTTACGCCGGGACAGGGCCCTACGAGCAGTACTTC
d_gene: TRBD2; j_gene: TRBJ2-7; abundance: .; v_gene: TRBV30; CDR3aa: CAWSPGLAGYEQYF; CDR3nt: TGTGCCTGGAGTCCCGGACTAGCGGGCTACGAGCAGTACTTC
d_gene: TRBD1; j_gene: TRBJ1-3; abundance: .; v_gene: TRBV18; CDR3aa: CASSPGQGASGNTIYF; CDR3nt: TGTGCCAGCTCACCGGGACAGGGGGCTTCTGGAAACACCATATATTTT
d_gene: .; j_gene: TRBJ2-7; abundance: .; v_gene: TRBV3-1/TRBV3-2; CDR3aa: CASSPLSGHSYEQYF; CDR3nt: TGTGCCAGCAGCCCTCTCTCGGGACACAGCTACGAGCAGTACTTC
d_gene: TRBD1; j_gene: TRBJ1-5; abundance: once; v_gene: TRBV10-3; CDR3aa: CATRPGQGGQPQHF; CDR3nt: TGTGCCACCAGACCTGGACAGGGAGGTCAGCCCCAGCATTTT
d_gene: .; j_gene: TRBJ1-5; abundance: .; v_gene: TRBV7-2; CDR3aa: CASSLTVNQPQHF; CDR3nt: TGTGCCAGCAGCTTAACAGTAAATCAGCCCCAGCATTTT
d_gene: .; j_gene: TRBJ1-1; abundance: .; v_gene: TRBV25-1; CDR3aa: CASSEIRATETEAFF; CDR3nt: TGTGCCAGCAGTGAAATCAGGGCGACGGAGACTGAAGCTTTCTTT
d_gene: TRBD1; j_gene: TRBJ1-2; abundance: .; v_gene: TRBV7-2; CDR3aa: CASSADRGLRGYTF; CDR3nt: TGTGCCAGCAGCGCAGACAGGGGGCTCCGAGGCTACACCTTC
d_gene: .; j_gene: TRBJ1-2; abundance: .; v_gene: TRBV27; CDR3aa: CASRGGYYGYTF; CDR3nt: TGTGCCAGCAGAGGCGGATACTATGGCTACACCTTC
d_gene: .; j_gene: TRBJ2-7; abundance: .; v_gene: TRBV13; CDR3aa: CASSLVTGSYEQYF; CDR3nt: TGTGCCAGCAGCTTAGTAACCGGTTCCTACGAGCAGTACTTC
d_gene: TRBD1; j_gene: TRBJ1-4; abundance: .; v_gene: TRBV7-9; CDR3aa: CASSLAQGATNEKLFF; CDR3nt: TGTGCCAGCAGCTTAGCCCAGGGGGCAACTAATGAAAAACTGTTTTTT
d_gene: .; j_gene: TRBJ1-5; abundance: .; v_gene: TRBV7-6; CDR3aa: CASSLEANSNQPQHF; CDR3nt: TGTGCCAGCAGCTTAGAAGCCAATAGCAATCAGCCCCAGCATTTT
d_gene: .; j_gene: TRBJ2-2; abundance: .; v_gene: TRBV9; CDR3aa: CASSVSGDPGELFF; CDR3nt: TGTGCCAGCAGCGTGTCTGGAGACCCCGGGGAGCTGTTTTTT
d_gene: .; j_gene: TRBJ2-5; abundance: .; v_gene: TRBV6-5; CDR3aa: CASSYTGQETQYF; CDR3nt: TGTGCCAGCAGTTACACGGGACAAGAGACCCAGTACTTC
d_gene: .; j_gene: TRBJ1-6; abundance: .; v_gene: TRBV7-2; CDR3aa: CASSFRGSSYNSPLHF; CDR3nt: TGTGCCAGCAGCTTTCGTGGGAGCTCCTATAATTCACCCCTCCACTTT
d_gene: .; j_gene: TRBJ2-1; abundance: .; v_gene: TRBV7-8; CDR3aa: CASSLAQDRYNEQFF; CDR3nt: TGTGCCAGCAGCTTAGCGCAGGACAGATACAATGAGCAGTTCTTC
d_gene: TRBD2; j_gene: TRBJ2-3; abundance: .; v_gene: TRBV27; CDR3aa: CASSPSPGLATDTQYF; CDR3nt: TGTGCCAGCAGTCCCTCTCCGGGACTAGCGACAGATACGCAGTATTTT
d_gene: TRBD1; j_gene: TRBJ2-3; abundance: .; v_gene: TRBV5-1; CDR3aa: CASSIGQGDHTDTQYF; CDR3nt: TGCGCCAGCAGCATCGGACAGGGAGACCACACAGATACGCAGTATTTT
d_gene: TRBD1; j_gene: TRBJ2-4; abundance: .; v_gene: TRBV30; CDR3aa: CAWGTGGNIQYF; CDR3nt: TGTGCCTGGGGGACAGGCGGGAACATTCAGTACTTC
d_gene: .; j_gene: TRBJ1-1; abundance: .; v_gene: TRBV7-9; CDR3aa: CASSPLNTEAFF; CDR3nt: TGTGCCAGCAGCCCGTTGAACACTGAAGCTTTCTTT
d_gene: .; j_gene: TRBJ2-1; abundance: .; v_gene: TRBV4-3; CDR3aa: CASSQVNGISPLSPTQQFF; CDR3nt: TGCGCCAGCAGCCAAGTAAACGGTATTTCCCCCCTTTCCCCCACTCAGCAGTTCTTC
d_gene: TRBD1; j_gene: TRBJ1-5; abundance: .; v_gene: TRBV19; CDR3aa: CASSRDRGANQPQHF; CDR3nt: TGTGCCAGTAGCAGGGACAGGGGGGCCAATCAGCCCCAGCATTTT
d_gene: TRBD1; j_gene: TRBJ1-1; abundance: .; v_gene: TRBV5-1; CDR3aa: CASSLEQGAGTEAFF; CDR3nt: TGCGCCAGCAGCTTGGAACAGGGGGCTGGTACTGAAGCTTTCTTT
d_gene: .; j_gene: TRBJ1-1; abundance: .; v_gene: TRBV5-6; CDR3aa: CASSLGWGDLSEAFF; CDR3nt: TGTGCCAGCAGCCTTGGGTGGGGGGATCTATCTGAAGCTTTCTTT
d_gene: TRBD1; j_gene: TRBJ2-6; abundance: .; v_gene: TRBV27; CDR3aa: CASSTGVSGANVLTF; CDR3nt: TGTGCCAGCAGTACAGGGGTCTCTGGGGCCAACGTCCTGACTTTC
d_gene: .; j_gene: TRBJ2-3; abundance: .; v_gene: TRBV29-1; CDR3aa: CSVVGDFRTDTQYF; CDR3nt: TGCAGCGTTGTGGGGGACTTTCGCACAGATACGCAGTATTTT
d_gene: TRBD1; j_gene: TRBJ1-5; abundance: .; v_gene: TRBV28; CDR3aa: CASTYTGDDSNQPQHF; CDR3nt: TGTGCCAGCACCTATACAGGGGACGATAGCAATCAGCCCCAGCATTTT
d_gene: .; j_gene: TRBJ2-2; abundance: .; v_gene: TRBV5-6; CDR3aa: CASSLGQVTGELFF; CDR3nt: TGTGCCAGCAGCTTGGGGCAGGTCACCGGGGAGCTGTTTTTT
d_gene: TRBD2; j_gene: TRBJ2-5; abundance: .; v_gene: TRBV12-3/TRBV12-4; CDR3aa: CASSGTTLETQYF; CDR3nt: TGTGCCAGCAGCGGGACTACCCTAGAGACCCAGTACTTC
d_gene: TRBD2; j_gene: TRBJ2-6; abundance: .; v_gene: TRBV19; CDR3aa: CASRNIREAGANVLTF; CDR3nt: TGTGCCAGTAGAAATATACGGGAGGCTGGGGCCAACGTCCTGACTTTC
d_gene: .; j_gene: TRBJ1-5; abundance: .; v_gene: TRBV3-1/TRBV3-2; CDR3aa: CASSQGTGSSNQPQHF; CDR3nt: TGTGCCAGCAGCCAAGGAACAGGGAGCAGCAATCAGCCCCAGCATTTT
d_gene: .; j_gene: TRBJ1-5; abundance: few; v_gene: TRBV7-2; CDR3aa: CASSLGRGGNQPQHF; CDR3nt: TGTGCCAGCAGCTTAGGCAGGGGAGGCAATCAGCCCCAGCATTTT
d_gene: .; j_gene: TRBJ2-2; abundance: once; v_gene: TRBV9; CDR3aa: CASSVAISANTGELFF; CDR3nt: TGTGCCAGCAGCGTAGCTATTAGCGCTAACACCGGGGAGCTGTTTTTT
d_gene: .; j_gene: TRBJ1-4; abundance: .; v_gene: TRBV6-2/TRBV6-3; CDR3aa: CASSFNPDSSAGTNEKLFF; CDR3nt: TGTGCCAGCAGTTTTAACCCGGACAGCTCTGCCGGGACTAATGAAAAACTGTTTTTT
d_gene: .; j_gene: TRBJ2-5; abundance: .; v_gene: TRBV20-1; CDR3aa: CSARLVETQYF; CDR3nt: TGCAGTGCTAGATTAGTTGAGACCCAGTACTTC
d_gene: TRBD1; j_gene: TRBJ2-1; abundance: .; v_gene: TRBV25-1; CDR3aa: CASTGQGATYNEQFF; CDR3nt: TGTGCCAGCACCGGGCAGGGGGCCACCTACAATGAGCAGTTCTTC
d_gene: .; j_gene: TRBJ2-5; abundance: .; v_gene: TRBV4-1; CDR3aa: CASSQREETQYF; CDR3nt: TGCGCCAGCAGCCAGAGGGAAGAGACCCAGTACTTC
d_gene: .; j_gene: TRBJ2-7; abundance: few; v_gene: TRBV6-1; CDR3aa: CASSERLEGYEQYF; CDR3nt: TGTGCCAGCAGTGAAAGGTTGGAGGGCTACGAGCAGTACTTC
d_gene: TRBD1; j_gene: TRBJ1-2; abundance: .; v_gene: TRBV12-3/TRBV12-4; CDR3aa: CASSRQGSYGYTF; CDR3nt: TGTGCCAGCAGTCGACAGGGATCCTATGGCTACACCTTC